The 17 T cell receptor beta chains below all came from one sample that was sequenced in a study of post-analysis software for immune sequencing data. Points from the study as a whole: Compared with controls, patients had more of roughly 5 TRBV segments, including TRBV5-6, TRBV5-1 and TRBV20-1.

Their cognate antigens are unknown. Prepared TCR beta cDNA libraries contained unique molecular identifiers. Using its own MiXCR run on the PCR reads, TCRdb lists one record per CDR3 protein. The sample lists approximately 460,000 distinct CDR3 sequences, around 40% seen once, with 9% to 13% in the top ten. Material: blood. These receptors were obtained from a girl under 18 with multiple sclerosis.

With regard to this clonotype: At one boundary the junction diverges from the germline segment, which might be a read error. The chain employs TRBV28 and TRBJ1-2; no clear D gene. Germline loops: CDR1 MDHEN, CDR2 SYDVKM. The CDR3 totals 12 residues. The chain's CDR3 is CANSTLNYGYTF. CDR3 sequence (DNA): TGTGCCAACAGTACCTTGAACTATGGCTACACCTTC.

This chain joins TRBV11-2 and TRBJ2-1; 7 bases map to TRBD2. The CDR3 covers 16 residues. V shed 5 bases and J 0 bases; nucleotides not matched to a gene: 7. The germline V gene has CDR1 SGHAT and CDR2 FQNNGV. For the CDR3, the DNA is TGTGCCAGCAGCCTCAAGCCGGGGGGCTCCTACAATGAGCAGTTCTTC. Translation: CASSLKPGGSYNEQFF.

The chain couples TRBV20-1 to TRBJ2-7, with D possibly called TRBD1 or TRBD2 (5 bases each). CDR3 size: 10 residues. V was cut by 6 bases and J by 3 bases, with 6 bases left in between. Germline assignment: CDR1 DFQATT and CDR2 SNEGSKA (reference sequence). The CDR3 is CSAGDYEQYF. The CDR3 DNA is TGCAGTGCGGGGGACTACGAGCAGTACTTC.

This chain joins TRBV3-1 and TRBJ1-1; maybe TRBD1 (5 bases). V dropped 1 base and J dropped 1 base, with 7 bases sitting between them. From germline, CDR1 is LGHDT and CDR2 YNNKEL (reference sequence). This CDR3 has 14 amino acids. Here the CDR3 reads CASSQVRGNTEAFF. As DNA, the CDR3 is TGTGCCAGCAGCCAAGTGAGGGGGAACACTGAAGCTTTCTTT.

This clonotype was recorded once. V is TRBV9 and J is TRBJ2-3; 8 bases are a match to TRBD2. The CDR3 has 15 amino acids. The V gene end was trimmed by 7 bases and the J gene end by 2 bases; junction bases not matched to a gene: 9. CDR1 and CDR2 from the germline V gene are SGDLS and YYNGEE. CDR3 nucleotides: TGTGCCAGCGGTAGCGGGAACCCTTACACAGATACGCAGTATTTT. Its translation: CASGSGNPYTDTQYF.

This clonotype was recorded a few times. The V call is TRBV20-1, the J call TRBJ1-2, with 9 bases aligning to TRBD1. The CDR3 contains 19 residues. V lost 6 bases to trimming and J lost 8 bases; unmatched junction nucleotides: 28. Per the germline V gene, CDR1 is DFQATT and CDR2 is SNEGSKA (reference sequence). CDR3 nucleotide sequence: TGCAGTGCCCCCCCTCCGCCCGGGACAGGGTATGATATTCCGTGGGGCTACACCTTC. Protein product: CSAPPPPGTGYDIPWGYTF.

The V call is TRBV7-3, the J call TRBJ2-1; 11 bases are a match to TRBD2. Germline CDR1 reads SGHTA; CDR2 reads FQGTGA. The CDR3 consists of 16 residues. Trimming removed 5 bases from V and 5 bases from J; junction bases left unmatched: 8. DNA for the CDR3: TGTGCCAGCAGCCTTACTAGCGGGGGCAATGACAATGAGCAGTTCTTC. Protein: CASSLTSGGNDNEQFF. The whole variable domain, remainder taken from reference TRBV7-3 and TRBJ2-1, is GAGVSQTPSNKVTEKGKYVELRCDPISGHTALYWYRQSLGQGPEFLIYFQGTGAADDSGLPNDRFFAVRPEGSVSTLKIQRTERGDSAVYLCASSLTSGGNDNEQFFGPGTRLTVL.

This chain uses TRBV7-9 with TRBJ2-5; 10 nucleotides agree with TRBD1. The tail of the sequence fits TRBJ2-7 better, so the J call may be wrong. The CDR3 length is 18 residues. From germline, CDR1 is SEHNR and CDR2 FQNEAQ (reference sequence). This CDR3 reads CASSLVRPWTGGPYEQYF. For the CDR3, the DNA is TGTGCCAGCAGCTTAGTCCGCCCGTGGACAGGGGGTCCTTACGAGCAGTACTTC.

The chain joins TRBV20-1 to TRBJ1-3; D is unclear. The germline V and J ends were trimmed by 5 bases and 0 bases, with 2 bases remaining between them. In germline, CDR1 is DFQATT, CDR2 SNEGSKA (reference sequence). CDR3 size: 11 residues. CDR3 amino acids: CSAHSGNTIYF. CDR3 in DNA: TGCAGTGCTCACTCTGGAAACACCATATATTTT.

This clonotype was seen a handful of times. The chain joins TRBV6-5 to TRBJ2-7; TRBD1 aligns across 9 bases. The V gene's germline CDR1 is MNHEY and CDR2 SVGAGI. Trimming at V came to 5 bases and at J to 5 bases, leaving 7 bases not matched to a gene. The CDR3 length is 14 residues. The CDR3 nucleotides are TGTGCCAGCAGTCCGACAGGGGGGTTCGACGAGCAGTACTTC. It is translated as CASSPTGGFDEQYF.

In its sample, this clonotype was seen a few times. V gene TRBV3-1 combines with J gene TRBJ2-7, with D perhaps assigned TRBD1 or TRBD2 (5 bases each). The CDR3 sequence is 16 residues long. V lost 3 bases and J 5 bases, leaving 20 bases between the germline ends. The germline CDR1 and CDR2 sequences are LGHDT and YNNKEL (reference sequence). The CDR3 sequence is CASSHRDASFGHEQYF. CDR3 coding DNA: TGTGCCAGCAGCCATAGGGACGCCAGTTTCGGGCACGAGCAGTACTTC.

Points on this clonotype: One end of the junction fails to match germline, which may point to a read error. DNA for the CDR3: TGTGCCAGCAGCTCGTCGTGGGGCGCTTACAATGAGCGGTTCTTC. Translation gives CASSSSWGAYNERFF. V is TRBV7-3 and J is TRBJ2-1; tentatively, D is TRBD1 (5 bases). The length of the CDR3 is 15 residues. Germline V gives CDR1 SGHTA, CDR2 FQGTGA.

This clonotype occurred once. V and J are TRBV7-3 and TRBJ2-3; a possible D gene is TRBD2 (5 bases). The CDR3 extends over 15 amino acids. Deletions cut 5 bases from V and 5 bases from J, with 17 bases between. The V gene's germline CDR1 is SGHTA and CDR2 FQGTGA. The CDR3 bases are TGTGCCAGCAGCCCAATCCGGGGATCCGGAGATACGCAGTATTTT. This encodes CASSPIRGSGDTQYF.

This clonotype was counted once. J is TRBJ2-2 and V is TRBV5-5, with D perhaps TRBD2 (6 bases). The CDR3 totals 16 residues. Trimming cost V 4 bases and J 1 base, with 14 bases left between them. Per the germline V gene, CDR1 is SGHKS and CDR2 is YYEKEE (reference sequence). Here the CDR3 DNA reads TGTGCCAGCAGCCCCAGGACTATATGGAACACCGGGGAGCTGTTTTTT. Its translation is CASSPRTIWNTGELFF.

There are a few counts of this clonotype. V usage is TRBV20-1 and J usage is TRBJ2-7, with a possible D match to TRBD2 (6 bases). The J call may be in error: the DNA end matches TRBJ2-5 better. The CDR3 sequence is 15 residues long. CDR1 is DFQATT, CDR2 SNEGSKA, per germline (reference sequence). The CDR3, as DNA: TGCAGTCCCGGAGGGGCGGCAACGAAGAAAGGGACCCAGTACTTC. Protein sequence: CSPGGAATKKGTQYF.

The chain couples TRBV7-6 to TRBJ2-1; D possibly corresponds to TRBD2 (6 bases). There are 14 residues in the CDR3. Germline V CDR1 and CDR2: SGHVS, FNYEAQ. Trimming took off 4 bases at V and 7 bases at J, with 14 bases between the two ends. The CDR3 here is CASSYRTAGNEQFF. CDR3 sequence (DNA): TGTGCCAGCAGCTACCGGACTGCGGGGAATGAGCAGTTCTTC.

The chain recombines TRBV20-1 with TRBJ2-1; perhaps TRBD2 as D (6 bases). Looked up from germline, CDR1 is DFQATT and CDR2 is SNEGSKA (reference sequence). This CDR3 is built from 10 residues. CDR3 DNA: TGCACGGCTCGGAGGGGTGAGCAGTTCTTC. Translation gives CTARRGEQFF.